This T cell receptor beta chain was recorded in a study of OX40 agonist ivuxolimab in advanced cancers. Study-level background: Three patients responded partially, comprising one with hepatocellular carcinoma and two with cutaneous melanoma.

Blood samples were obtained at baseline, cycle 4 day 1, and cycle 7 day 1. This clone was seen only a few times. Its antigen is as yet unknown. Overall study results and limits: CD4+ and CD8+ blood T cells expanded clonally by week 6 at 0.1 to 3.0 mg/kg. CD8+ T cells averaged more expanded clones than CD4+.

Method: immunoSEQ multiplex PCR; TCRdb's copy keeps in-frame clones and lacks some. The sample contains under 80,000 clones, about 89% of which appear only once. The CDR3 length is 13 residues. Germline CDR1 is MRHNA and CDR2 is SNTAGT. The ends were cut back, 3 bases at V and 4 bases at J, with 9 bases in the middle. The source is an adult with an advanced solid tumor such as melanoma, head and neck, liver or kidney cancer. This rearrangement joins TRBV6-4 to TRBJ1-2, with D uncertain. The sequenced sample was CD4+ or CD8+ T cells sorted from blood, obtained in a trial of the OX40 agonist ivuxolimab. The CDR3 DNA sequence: TGTGCCAGCAGTGAGTGGGAACTCTATGGCTACACCTTC. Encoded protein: CASSEWELYGYTF.